The T cell receptor (beta chain) described here comes from a study of T-cell reconstitution after alpha-beta-depleted transplantation in children. The CDR3 consists of 14 residues. The germline V gene has CDR1 DFQATT and CDR2 SNEGSKA (reference sequence). Unmatched junction bases numbered 9, after V lost 5 bases and J lost 3 bases. This clonotype was seen ten or more times. During its preparation, the TCRbeta library received unique molecular identifiers. TCRdb fed the PCR reads into MiXCR, producing one record per CDR3 protein. The data show some 200,000 distinct CDR3 sequences, 9% to 10% seen once. Source: PBMCs from the stem cell graft donor, taken from the stem cell graft. The V call is TRBV20-1, the J call TRBJ2-7; 8 positions agree with TRBD2. The TCR sequence derives from a human donor who donated a stem cell graft to a child with SCID. DNA of the CDR3: TGCAGTGCTGACCCGGGACTAGTGGACTACGAGCAGTACTTC. This translates into CSADPGLVDYEQYF.